Following are 12 T cell receptor beta chains from one sample sequenced in a study of T cells after yellow fever vaccination. Each CDR3 protein gets one entry after TCRdb re-called the 5' RACE reads with MiXCR. The data show a few hundred thousand distinct CDR3 sequences, with roughly 4.3% seen just once and just under 25% held by the top ten. Sequenced here: PBMCs, sampled 5 days after the yellow fever booster vaccination. All receptors come from a man between 18 and 29 years old who received the YFV17D yellow fever vaccine.

This chain uses TRBV5-4 with TRBJ1-1, with 8 bases lining up with TRBD1. The CDR3 length is 16 residues. J gave up 5 bases and V 0 bases, and 9 bases lay outside the gene matches. Germline CDR1 reads SGHNT; CDR2 reads YYREEE (reference sequence). The CDR3 DNA sequence: TGTGCCAGCAGCTTGGTTCCAGGGGGCGTAGGAACTGAAGCTTTCTTT. Translated, it gives CASSLVPGGVGTEAFF.

Only a few counts were recorded for this clonotype. V usage is TRBV7-2 and J usage is TRBJ2-5, with 12 bases aligning to TRBD2. After removal of 6 bases from V and 5 bases from J, the junction contained 7 bases not matched to a gene. CDR1 is SGHTA and CDR2 is FQGNSA in the germline V gene. This CDR3 region has 15 residues. The CDR3 bases are TGTGCCAGCAGTTTTACGACTAGCGGGGGTGAGACCCAGTACTTC. This encodes CASSFTTSGGETQYF. The variable domain in full, with the rest retrieved from reference TRBV7-2 and TRBJ2-5, is GAGVSQSPSNKVTEKGKDVELRCDPISGHTALYWYRQSLGQGLEFLIYFQGNSAPDKSGLPSDRFSAERTGGSVSTLTIQRTQQEDSAVYLCASSFTTSGGETQYFGPGTRLLVL.

Many counts were recorded for this clonotype. The chain couples TRBV18 to TRBJ1-1; D remains ambiguous. V lost 5 bases, J lost 3 bases, and 10 bases lay in between. The CDR3 extends over 13 amino acids. The germline gives CDR1 KGHSH, CDR2 LQKENI. The CDR3 spells CASSVAGYTEAFF. The CDR3 region has the DNA TGTGCCAGCTCAGTCGCTGGATACACTGAAGCTTTCTTT.

This clonotype came up a few times. The V call is TRBV5-1, the J call TRBJ2-5; the D gene is possibly TRBD1 (7 bases). Germline lookup yields CDR1 SGHRS and CDR2 YFSETQ. Trimming took off 4 bases at V and 2 bases at J, with 15 bases between the two ends. This CDR3 spans 15 amino acids. The CDR3: CASSRGTELQETQYF. CDR3 DNA sequence: TGCGCCAGCAGCCGCGGGACAGAGCTTCAAGAGACCCAGTACTTC.

This clonotype was detected only a few times. The V gene is TRBV29-1, the J gene TRBJ2-1; D remains ambiguous. V lost 5 bases and J lost 4, with 6 bases in between. Germline-derived CDR1 and CDR2 are SQVTM and ANQGSEA. CDR3 length: 11 residues. The CDR3 coding sequence is TGCAGCGTTCTAGGTTACAATGAGCAGTTCTTC. This translates into CSVLGYNEQFF.

This clonotype has a handful of counts. The V and J genes are TRBV7-9 and TRBJ1-4; TRBD1 agrees at 9 bases. J gave up 7 bases and V 5 bases, and 11 bases lay outside the gene matches. The CDR3 totals 16 residues. Germline lookup yields CDR1 SEHNR and CDR2 FQNEAQ (reference sequence). This chain's CDR3 is CASSARSGQGLEKLFF. CDR3 sequence (DNA): TGTGCCAGCAGCGCCAGGTCGGGACAGGGCCTTGAAAAACTGTTTTTT.

There are many counts of this clonotype. A junction boundary mismatches the germline segment, possibly from a read error. This chain joins TRBV7-2 and TRBJ2-5; 10 nucleotides align to TRBD1. Germline CDR1 reads SGHTA; CDR2 reads FQGNSA. This CDR3 comprises 14 residues. CDR3 loop: CASSLDRGRETQYF. CDR3 sequence (DNA): TGCGCCAGCAGCTTGGACAGGGGGAGGGAGACCCAGTACTTC.

This clonotype has only a few counts. The chain carries TRBV28 and TRBJ2-5, with a weak D call TRBD1 (6 bases). CDR1 is MDHEN and CDR2 is SYDVKM in the germline V gene. V lost 6 bases and J 5 bases, leaving 16 bases between the germline ends. The CDR3 extends over 14 amino acids. The CDR3 bases are TGTGCCAGCAGGCCCACAGGGATGGGGGAGACCCAGTACTTC. Translating gives CASRPTGMGETQYF.

The chain couples TRBV7-9 to TRBJ1-4; D ambiguous. Germline V gene sequence: CDR1 SEHNR, CDR2 FQNEAQ (reference sequence). This CDR3 has 13 amino acids. V shed 4 bases and J shed 8 bases, with 11 bases lying between them. The CDR3 DNA sequence: TGTGCCAGCAGCTCTAATGGCGACGAAAAACTGTTTTTT. It is translated as CASSSNGDEKLFF.

This chain links TRBV7-9 with TRBJ1-4; TRBD1 might be the D (5 bases). Germline CDR1 SEHNR, CDR2 FQNEAQ (reference sequence). The CDR3 sequence is 15 residues long. V was cut by 5 bases and J by 7 bases, with 17 bases left in between. The CDR3 DNA sequence: TGTGCCAGCAGCCCTTGGTGGGGCCGAGGTGAAAAACTGTTTTTT. It encodes CASSPWWGRGEKLFF.

The J gene is TRBJ2-5, the V gene TRBV6-2 or TRBV6-3, with D maybe TRBD2 (5 bases). Germline CDR1 MNHEY, CDR2 SVGEGT. CDR3 length: 14 amino acids. Trimming shortened V by 7 bases and J by 5 bases, and 17 bases separated the two germline ends. The CDR3 DNA follows: TGTGCCAGCAACCGACACGGCCGAGGGGAGACCCAGTACTTC. Translated, it gives CASNRHGRGETQYF.

The sample holds a few counts of this clonotype. The chain is built from TRBV10-3 and TRBJ2-1; TRBD1 might be the D (6 bases). CDR1 is ENHRY, CDR2 SYGVKD, per germline. The CDR3 extends over 17 amino acids. Trimming removed 0 bases from V and 0 bases from J, with 12 bases in between. DNA of the CDR3: TGTGCCATCAGTGAGTCGAAGGGGGTAAGCTCCTACAATGAGCAGTTCTTC. Its translation: CAISESKGVSSYNEQFF.